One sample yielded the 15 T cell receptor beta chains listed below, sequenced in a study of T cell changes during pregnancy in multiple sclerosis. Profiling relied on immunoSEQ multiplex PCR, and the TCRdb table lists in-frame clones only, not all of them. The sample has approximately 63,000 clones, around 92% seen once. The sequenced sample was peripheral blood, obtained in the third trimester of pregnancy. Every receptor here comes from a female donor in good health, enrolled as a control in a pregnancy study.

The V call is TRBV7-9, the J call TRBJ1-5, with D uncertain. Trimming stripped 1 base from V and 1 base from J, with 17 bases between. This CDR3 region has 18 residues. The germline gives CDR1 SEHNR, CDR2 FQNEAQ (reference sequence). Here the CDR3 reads CASSLVGRWGVSNQPQHF. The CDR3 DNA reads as TGTGCCAGCAGCTTAGTGGGCCGCTGGGGAGTCAGCAATCAGCCCCAGCATTTT. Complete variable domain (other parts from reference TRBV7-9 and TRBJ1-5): DTGVSQNPRHKITKRGQNVTFRCDPISEHNRLYWYRQTLGQGPEFLTYFQNEAQLEKSRLLSDRFSAERPKGSFSTLEIQRTEQGDSAMYLCASSLVGRWGVSNQPQHFGDGTRLSIL.

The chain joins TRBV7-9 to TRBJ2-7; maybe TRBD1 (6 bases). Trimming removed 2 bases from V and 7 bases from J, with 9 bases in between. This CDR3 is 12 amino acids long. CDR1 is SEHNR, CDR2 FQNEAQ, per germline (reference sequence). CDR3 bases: TGTGCCAGCAGCTTACAGGGGTTGGAGCAGTACTTC. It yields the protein CASSLQGLEQYF.

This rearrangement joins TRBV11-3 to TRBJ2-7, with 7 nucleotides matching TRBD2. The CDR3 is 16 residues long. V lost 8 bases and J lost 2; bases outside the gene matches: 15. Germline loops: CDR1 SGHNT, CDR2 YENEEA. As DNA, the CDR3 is TGTGCCAGCCCACCCGGTAGCGGGTTGCCACCCTACGAGCAGTACTTC. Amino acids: CASPPGSGLPPYEQYF.

Here the CDR3 DNA reads TGTGCCAGCAGCCCTCTTGGCGGGGGACTGCAAGAGACCCAGTACTTC. This codes for CASSPLGGGLQETQYF. This chain connects TRBV14 to TRBJ2-5, with 7 bases matching TRBD2. Losses at the gene ends were 4 bases for V and 2 bases for J; bases not matched to a gene: 10. This CDR3 comprises 16 residues. Germline CDR1 is SGHDN and CDR2 is FVKESK.

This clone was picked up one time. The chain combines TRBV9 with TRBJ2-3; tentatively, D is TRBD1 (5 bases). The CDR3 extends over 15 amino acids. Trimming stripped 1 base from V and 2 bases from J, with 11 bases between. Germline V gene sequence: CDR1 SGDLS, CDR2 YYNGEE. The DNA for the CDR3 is TGTGCCAGCAGCGTATCGCAGGGTTTCACAGATACGCAGTATTTT. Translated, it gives CASSVSQGFTDTQYF.

CDR3 amino acids: CASNPSPGASGEKLFF. DNA for the CDR3: TGTGCCAGTAACCCCAGCCCAGGGGCCTCGGGAGAAAAACTGTTTTTT. The rearrangement links TRBV19 to TRBJ1-4; tentative D call: TRBD1 (6 bases). V was shortened by 7 bases and J by 8 bases, with 23 bases between the two germline ends. CDR3 length: 16 residues. Germline V CDR1 and CDR2: LNHDA, SQIVND (reference sequence).

CDR3 residues: CASSLFPGHTEAFF. CDR3 nucleotides: TGTGCCAGCAGTTTATTTCCAGGGCACACTGAAGCTTTCTTT. V is TRBV27 and J is TRBJ1-1; D perhaps matches TRBD1 (5 bases). CDR1 is MNHEY and CDR2 is SMNVEV in the germline V gene (reference sequence). V was cut by 1 base and J by 3 bases, with 9 bases left in between. The CDR3 consists of 14 residues.

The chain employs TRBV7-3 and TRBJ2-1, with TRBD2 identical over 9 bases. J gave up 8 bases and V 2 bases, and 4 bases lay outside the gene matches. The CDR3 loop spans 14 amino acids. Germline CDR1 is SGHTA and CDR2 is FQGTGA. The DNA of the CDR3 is TGTGCCAGCAGCTTAGCGGGGGGGAGCGATGAGCAGTTCTTC. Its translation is CASSLAGGSDEQFF.

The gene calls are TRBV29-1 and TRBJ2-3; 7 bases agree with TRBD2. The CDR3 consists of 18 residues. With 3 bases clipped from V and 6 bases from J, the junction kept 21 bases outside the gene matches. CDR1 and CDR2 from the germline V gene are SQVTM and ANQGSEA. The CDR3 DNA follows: TGCAGCGTTGATCCCCCACCCCTAGCGGAGGGGAGAGGGGATACGCAGTATTTT. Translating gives CSVDPPPLAEGRGDTQYF.

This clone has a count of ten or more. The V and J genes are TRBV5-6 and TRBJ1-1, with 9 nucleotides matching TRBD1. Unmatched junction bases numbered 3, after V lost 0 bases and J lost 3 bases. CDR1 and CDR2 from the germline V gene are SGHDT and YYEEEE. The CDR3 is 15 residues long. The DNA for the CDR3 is TGTGCCAGCAGCTTGGGAACAGGGGGCTACACTGAAGCTTTCTTT. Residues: CASSLGTGGYTEAFF.

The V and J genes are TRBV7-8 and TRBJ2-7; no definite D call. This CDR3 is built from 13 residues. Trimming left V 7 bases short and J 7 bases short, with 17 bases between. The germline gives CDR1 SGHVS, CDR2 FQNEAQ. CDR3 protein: CASTNRAGWEQYF. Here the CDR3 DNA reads TGTGCCAGCACCAACAGAGCCGGCTGGGAGCAGTACTTC.

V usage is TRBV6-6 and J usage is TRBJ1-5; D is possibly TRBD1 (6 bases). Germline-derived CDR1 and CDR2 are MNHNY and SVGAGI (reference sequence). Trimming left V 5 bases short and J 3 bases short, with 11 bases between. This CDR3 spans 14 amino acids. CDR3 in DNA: TGTGCCAGCAGTCCGGACAGTTTCAATCAGCCCCAGCATTTT. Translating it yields CASSPDSFNQPQHF.

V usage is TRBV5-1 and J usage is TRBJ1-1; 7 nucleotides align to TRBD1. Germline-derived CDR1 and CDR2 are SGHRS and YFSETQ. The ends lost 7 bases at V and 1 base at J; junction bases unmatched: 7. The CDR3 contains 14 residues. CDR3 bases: TGCGCCAGCTCCAAGTACAGGGGGAACACTGAAGCTTTCTTT. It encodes CASSKYRGNTEAFF.

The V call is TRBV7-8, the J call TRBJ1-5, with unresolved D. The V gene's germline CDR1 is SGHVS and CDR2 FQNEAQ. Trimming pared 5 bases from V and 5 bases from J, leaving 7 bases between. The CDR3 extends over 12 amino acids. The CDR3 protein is CASSHTDQPQHF. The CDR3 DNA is TGTGCCAGCAGCCATACAGATCAGCCCCAGCATTTT. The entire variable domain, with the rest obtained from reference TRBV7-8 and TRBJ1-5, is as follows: GAGVSQSPRYKVAKRGQDVALRCDPISGHVSLFWYQQALGQGPEFLTYFQNEAQLDKSGLPSDRFFAERPEGSVSTLKIQRTQQEDSAVYLCASSHTDQPQHFGDGTRLSIL.

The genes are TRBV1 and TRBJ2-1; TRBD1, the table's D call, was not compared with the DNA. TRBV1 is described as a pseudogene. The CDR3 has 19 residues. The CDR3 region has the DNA TGCACCAGCAGCCAACAACACCGTCCGGGACAGGGTAATGGCTATGAGCAGTTCTTC. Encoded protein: CTSSQQHRPGQGNGYEQFF.